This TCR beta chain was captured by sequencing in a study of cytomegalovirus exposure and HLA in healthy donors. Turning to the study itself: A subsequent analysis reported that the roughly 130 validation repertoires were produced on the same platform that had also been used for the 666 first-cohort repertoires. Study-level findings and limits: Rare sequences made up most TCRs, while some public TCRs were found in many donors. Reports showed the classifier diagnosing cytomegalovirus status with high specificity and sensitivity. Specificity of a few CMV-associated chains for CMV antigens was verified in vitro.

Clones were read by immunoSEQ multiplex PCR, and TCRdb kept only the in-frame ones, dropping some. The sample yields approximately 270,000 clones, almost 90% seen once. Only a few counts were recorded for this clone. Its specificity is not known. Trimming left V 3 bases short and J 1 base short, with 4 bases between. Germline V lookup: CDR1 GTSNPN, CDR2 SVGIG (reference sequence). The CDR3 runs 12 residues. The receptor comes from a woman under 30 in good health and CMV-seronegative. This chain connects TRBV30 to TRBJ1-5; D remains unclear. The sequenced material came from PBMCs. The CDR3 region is CAWSQSNQPQHF. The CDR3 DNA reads TGTGCCTGGAGCCAGAGCAATCAGCCCCAGCATTTT.